The subject of this entry is one T cell receptor (beta chain). The antigen remains unidentified. Per individual sample, total RNA of at least 5 micrograms was extracted. This record belongs to a study of blood T cells in healthy people across ages. Overall study findings and caveats: Fewer expanded clones and more diversity marked long-lived versus aged donors.

Germline lookup yields CDR1 SGDLS and CDR2 YYNGEE. The CDR3 is 14 amino acids. Trimming shortened V by 3 bases and J by 1 base, and 10 bases separated the two germline ends. Next came a second PCR, run for about 6 to 12 cycles, which used a sample-barcoded 5' primer along with a J-beta primer mix. TCRdb called the 5' RACE reads again in MiXCR, with one record for every CDR3 protein. This sample has approximately 800,000 distinct CDR3 sequences; more than 45% occur once, and the top ten carry approximately 21%. The chain combines TRBV9 with TRBJ1-1, with TRBD1 as a possible D gene (5 bases). Specimen: blood. The receptor was derived from a man aged 30 to 45 in good health. The CDR3, as DNA: TGTGCCAGCAGCGGCAGGGCGGGGAACACTGAAGCTTTCTTT. Protein: CASSGRAGNTEAFF.